The 7 T cell receptor beta chains below come from one sample, sequenced in a study of T cell responses to AZD1222 COVID-19 vaccine. Produced via immunoSEQ multiplex PCR; TCRdb's table is partial and in-frame only. The sample lists 20,000 to 30,000 clones, 86% occurring once. The sequences come from peripheral blood, collected 28 days after the second AZD1222 dose. These receptors were collected from an adult who received the AZD1222 COVID-19 vaccine.

V and J are TRBV27 and TRBJ2-2; maybe TRBD2 (6 bases). The CDR3 is made up of 14 amino acids. Germline V lookup: CDR1 MNHEY, CDR2 SMNVEV (reference sequence). V gave up 7 bases and J gave up 5 bases, with 14 bases separating them. Written as DNA, the CDR3 is TGTGCCAGCATCGGGGGAGGAGGGACCGGGGAGCTGTTTTTT. Its translation is CASIGGGGTGELFF.

This clone occurred once. This chain connects TRBV3-1 (or the pseudogene TRBV3-2) to TRBJ2-3, with 9 bases aligning to TRBD2. With 0 bases clipped from V and 2 bases from J, the junction kept 9 bases outside the gene matches. This CDR3 region has 18 residues. Germline V lookup: CDR1 LGHDT, CDR2 YNNKEL (reference sequence). The CDR3 region is CASSQEGSGGPYTDTQYF. CDR3 nucleotides: TGTGCCAGCAGCCAAGAGGGTAGCGGGGGACCATACACAGATACGCAGTATTTT.

The chain has TRBV2 and TRBJ2-3; 8 bases map to TRBD2. V was pared by 5 bases and J by 8 bases, with 6 bases of the junction left unmatched. The CDR3 runs 13 residues. Germline CDR1 is SNHLY and CDR2 is FYNNEI. This CDR3 reads CASSSIREGTQYF. The DNA of the CDR3 is TGTGCCAGCAGTTCCATCCGGGAGGGTACGCAGTATTTT. Combining the CDR3 with reference TRBV2 and TRBJ2-3 gives the whole variable domain EPEVTQTPSHQVTQMGQEVILRCVPISNHLYFYWYRQILGQKVEFLVSFYNNEISEKSEIFDDQFSVERPDGSNFTLKIRSTKLEDSAMYFCASSSIREGTQYFGPGTRLTVL.

This chain links TRBV10-3 with TRBJ1-5; 12 nucleotides match TRBD1. The CDR3 consists of 15 residues. V shed 6 bases, J shed 7 bases, and the junction held 7 bases outside the gene matches. The germline CDR1 and CDR2 sequences are ENHRY and SYGVKD. As DNA, the CDR3 is TGTGCCATCAGGCCGGGACAGGGGGCAGGGCAGCCCCAGCATTTT. It codes for CAIRPGQGAGQPQHF.

This clone was found once. This chain connects TRBV11-2 to TRBJ2-7; 11 nucleotides match TRBD1. The V segment lost 0 bases and the J segment 3 bases; nucleotides outside the gene matches: 1. The CDR3 runs 15 residues. The germline gives CDR1 SGHAT, CDR2 FQNNGV. The CDR3 here is CASSLEGTGGYEQYF. The CDR3 DNA reads TGTGCCAGCAGCTTAGAGGGGACAGGGGGCTACGAGCAGTACTTC.

This chain uses TRBV19 with TRBJ1-3; unclear D gene. The germline gives CDR1 LNHDA, CDR2 SQIVND (reference sequence). Trimming left V 6 bases short and J 7 bases short, with 13 bases between. The CDR3 totals 13 residues. CDR3 nucleotides: TGTGCCAGTAGCCACAGTAGGATGAACACCATATATTTT. Amino acid sequence: CASSHSRMNTIYF. The whole variable domain, remainder taken from reference TRBV19 and TRBJ1-3, is DGGITQSPKYLFRKEGQNVTLSCEQNLNHDAMYWYRQDPGQGLRLIYYSQIVNDFQKGDIAEGYSVSREKKESFPLTVTSAQKNPTAFYLCASSHSRMNTIYFGEGSWLTVV.

V usage is TRBV10-2 and J usage is TRBJ1-6, with TRBD1 matching 8 bases. Germline CDR1 and CDR2: WSHSY and SAAADI. J lost 6 bases, V lost 8 bases, and 9 bases had no gene match. CDR3 length: 15 residues. CDR3 sequence: CASQGARGLNSPLHF. Here the CDR3 DNA reads TGCGCCAGCCAGGGGGCCAGGGGGCTTAATTCACCCCTCCACTTT.